This TCR beta chain came from a study of CD8 T cells in ankylosing spondylitis. Overall study findings and caveats: What appeared characteristic of ankylosing spondylitis blood was a TCR beta motif of seven to nine highly homologous variants.

Via MiXCR, TCRdb re-called the 5' RACE reads, giving one row per CDR3 protein. The data show roughly 670,000 distinct CDR3 sequences, 15% to 20% seen once. A remark on this clonotype: Its antigen is not known.

Germline CDR1 SNHLY, CDR2 FYNNEI. CDR3 length: 18 amino acids. V was pared by 2 bases and J by 1 base, with 19 bases between. The genes are TRBV2 and TRBJ2-3; D possibly uses TRBD1 or TRBD2 (6 bases each). This clonotype originated in a male donor with ankylosing spondylitis. Sequenced sample: blood, either unsorted or a sorted T cell fraction (not recorded which). The CDR3 DNA reads as TGTGCCAGCAGTGAAAGGGGGTTTGGCGGGATCGGCACAGATACGCAGTATTTT. This gives the protein CASSERGFGGIGTDTQYF.